This T cell receptor (beta chain) was documented in a study of CD8 T cells in Susac syndrome. TEMRA cells were enriched by FACS, and CD4+ and CD8+ T cells were negatively isolated. The CDR3 totals 16 residues. Germline V CDR1 and CDR2: MNHEY, SMNVEV (reference sequence). V dropped 6 bases and J dropped 5 bases, with 20 bases sitting between them. With random hexamers, 0.5 to 1 ug RNA was reverse transcribed. Across 54 Vbeta and 13 Jbeta, immunoSEQ multiplex PCR amplified TCR beta CDR3. TCRdb called the immunoSEQ multiplex PCR reads again in MiXCR, with one record for every CDR3 protein. The sample has around 130,000 distinct CDR3 sequences, roughly 76% seen once.

The sample taken for sequencing was CD8+ T cells from PBMCs. This TCR came from a human donor with multiple sclerosis. V gene TRBV27 combines with J gene TRBJ1-5; a possible D gene is TRBD1 (5 bases). The CDR3 loop reads CASRPLLGRVDQPQHF. The CDR3 DNA is TGTGCCAGCAGACCCCTACTGGGACGGGTAGATCAGCCCCAGCATTTT.